The entry that follows covers one T cell receptor beta chain sequence. Antigen: not known. This specimen belongs to a study of T cell responses to AZD1222 COVID-19 vaccine. Study details: Pooling of second doses given at about 4 or about 12 weeks was done.

The germline CDR1 and CDR2 sequences are SGHRS and YFSETQ. The CDR3 runs to 20 residues. V gave up 4 bases and J gave up 3 bases; unmatched junction bases: 21. The method was immunoSEQ multiplex PCR; TCRdb's version includes in-frame clones alone and lacks a portion of them. The sample holds 150,000 to 200,000 clones, around 92% seen once. Findings and caveats of the study: Only six people who got AZD1222 tested seropositive at baseline.

The sample here was peripheral blood, taken on day 0 of AZD1222 vaccination. This sequence was found in an adult in good health. The J gene is TRBJ2-3, the V gene TRBV5-1, with 9 bases matching TRBD2. The CDR3 sequence: CASSARGRGLAGVLTDTQYF. CDR3 DNA sequence: TGCGCCAGCAGCGCCCGGGGGCGAGGGTTAGCGGGAGTTTTGACAGATACGCAGTATTTT.